This T cell receptor (beta chain) stems from a study of T cells in women clearing cervical HPV infection. For this clone: The observed sequence ends 3 residues before the CDR3 terminus, with the missing tail filled in from the germline J gene. The identical CDR3 is also encoded by other nucleotide sequences in the sample.

Method: immunoSEQ multiplex PCR; TCRdb's copy keeps in-frame clones and lacks some. The data include 25,000 to 35,000 clones; the top ten clones carry roughly 15%. Germline V lookup: CDR1 SEHNR, CDR2 FQNEAQ (reference sequence). This CDR3 comprises 12 residues. Sequencing used blood buffy coat. This clonotype was sampled from a woman between 18 and 70 years old with a cervical HPV16 infection that either progressed to CIN3+ or cleared (not recorded which). The rearrangement uses TRBV7-9 and TRBJ1-1; 9 bases are shared with TRBD1. This CDR3 is CASSQDRGEAFF. The CDR3 bases that were read are TGTGCCAGCAGCCAGGACAGGGGCGAG.